This T cell receptor (beta chain) is from a study of vaccination and CD4 T cells after COVID-19. Overall study context: Median time from second vaccine dose to sampling was about 70 days (14 to 241). Overlapping spike peptides of SARS-CoV-2, HCoV-NL63, HCoV-OC43 and HCoV-229E were used, and cells were stimulated with them.

As for treatment: approximately nine-day PBMC culture with coronavirus spike peptide pools or control peptides (ViraFEST assay). Findings and limits, study-wide: Convalescent patients had a median roughly 87% of reactive clones appearing only post-vaccination.

A few counts support this clonotype. The antigen remains undetermined. With the Oncomine TCR Beta short-read assay, DNA from cultured CD4+ T cells was sequenced. After culture, CD4+ T cells served as the source for genomic DNA extraction. From the PCR reads, TCRdb called clonotypes with MiXCR, one entry per CDR3 protein. The sample has 10,000 to 13,000 distinct CDR3 sequences; approximately 40% are singletons. V was trimmed by 5 bases and J by 0 bases, leaving 8 bases between them. Germline V CDR1 and CDR2: LNHNV, YYDKDF (reference sequence). The CDR3 covers 13 residues. Sequenced here: CD4+ T cells from blood, cultured in vitro, sampled after SARS-CoV-2 vaccination. The chain couples TRBV15 to TRBJ2-7; D unclear. The source is a human donor who had recovered from COVID-19. This chain's CDR3 is CATSRGSSYEQYF. CDR3 nucleotides: TGTGCCACCAGCCGAGGAAGCTCCTACGAGCAGTACTTC.